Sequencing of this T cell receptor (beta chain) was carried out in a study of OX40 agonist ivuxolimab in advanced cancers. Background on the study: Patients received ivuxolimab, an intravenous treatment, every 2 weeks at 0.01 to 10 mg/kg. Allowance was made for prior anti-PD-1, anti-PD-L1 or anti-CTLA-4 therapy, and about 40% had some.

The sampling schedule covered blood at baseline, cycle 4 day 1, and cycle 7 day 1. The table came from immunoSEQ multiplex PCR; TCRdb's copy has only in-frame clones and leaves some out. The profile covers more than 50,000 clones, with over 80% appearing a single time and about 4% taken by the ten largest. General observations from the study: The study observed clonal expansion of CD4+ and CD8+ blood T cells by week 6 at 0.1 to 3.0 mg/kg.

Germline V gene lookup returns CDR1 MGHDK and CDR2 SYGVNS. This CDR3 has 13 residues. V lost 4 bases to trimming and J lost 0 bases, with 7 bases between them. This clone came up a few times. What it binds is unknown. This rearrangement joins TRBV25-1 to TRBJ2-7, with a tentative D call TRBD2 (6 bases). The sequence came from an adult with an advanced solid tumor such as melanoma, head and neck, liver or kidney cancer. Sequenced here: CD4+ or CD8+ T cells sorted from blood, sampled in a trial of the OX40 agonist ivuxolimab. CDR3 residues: CASSVGGSYEQYF. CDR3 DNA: TGTGCCAGCAGTGTGGGGGGCTCCTACGAGCAGTACTTC.